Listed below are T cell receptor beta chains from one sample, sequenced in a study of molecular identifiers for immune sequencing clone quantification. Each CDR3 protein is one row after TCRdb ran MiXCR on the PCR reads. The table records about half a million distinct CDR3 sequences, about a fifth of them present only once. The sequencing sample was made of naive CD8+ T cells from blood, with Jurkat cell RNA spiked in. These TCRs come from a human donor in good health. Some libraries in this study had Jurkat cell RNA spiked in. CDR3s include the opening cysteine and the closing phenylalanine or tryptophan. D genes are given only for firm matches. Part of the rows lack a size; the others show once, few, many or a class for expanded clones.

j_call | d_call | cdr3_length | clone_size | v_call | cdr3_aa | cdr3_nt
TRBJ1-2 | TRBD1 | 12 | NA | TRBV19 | CASSIPGDSNTF | TGTGCCAGTAGTATCCCGGGGGACAGCAACACCTTC
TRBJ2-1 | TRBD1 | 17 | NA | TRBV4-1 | CASSLNRGTGYNNDQFF | TGCGCCAGCAGCCTTAATCGCGGGACAGGGTATAACAATGACCAGTTCTTC
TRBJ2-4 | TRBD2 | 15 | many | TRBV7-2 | CASSPLGGGENIQYF | TGTGCCAGCAGCCCTTTGGGGGGGGGAGAAAACATTCAGTACTTC
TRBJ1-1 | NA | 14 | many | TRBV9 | CASSVEAGNTEAFF | TGTGCCAGCAGCGTAGAGGCAGGAAACACTGAAGCTTTCTTT
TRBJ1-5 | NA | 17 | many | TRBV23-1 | CASSQSPGQTSNQPQHF | TGCGCCAGCAGTCAATCCCCAGGGCAGACTAGCAATCAGCCCCAGCATTTT
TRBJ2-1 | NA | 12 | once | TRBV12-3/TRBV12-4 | CASSLGFDEQFF | TGTGCCAGCAGCCTAGGGTTCGATGAGCAGTTCTTC
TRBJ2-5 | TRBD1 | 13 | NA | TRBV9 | CASSPTGMETQYF | TGTGCCAGCAGCCCGACAGGGATGGAGACCCAGTACTTC
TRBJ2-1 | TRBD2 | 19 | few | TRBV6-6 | CASSYVGLAGGDSYNEQFF | TGTGCCAGCAGTTACGTCGGACTAGCGGGAGGCGACTCCTACAATGAGCAGTTCTTC
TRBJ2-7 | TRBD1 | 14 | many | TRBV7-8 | CASSLGQEYYEQYF | TGTGCCAGCAGCCTGGGACAGGAGTACTACGAGCAGTACTTC
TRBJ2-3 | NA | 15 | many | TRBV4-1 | CASSLVAEGSDTQYF | TGCGCCAGCAGCCTTGTGGCAGAGGGGTCAGATACGCAGTATTTT
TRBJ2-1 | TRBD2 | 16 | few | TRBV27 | CASSPIAGTSGRDRFF | TGTGCCAGCAGTCCAATCGCCGGGACTAGCGGGAGAGATAGGTTCTTC
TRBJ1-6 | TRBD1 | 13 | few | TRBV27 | CASSRDSNSPLHF | TGTGCCAGCAGCCGGGACAGCAATTCACCCCTCCACTTT